The 20 T cell receptor beta chains below were found in one sample sequenced in a study of identical twins. TCRdb processed the 5' RACE reads anew with MiXCR; each CDR3 protein has one entry. This sample has about 200,000 distinct CDR3 sequences, with around 15% found just once. These data were likewise used in another study, on T cells expressing NK-cell markers.

The sequencing sample was made of CD8+ T cells sorted from blood. Source of these receptors: a woman under 30 in good health.

The rearrangement links TRBV4-3 to TRBJ2-1, with TRBD2 matching over 9 bases. Trimming removed 0 bases from V and 7 bases from J; junction bases left unmatched: 13. CDR1 is LGHNA, CDR2 YSLEER, per germline. The CDR3 covers 18 residues. This CDR3 is CASSQDPSGIIIRNEQFF. CDR3 coding DNA: TGCGCCAGCAGCCAAGACCCTAGCGGGATAATTATTCGGAATGAGCAGTTCTTC.

J is TRBJ2-1 and V is TRBV3-1; D ambiguous. Germline CDR1 reads LGHDT; CDR2 reads YNNKEL (reference sequence). This CDR3 contains 16 residues. The V end was cut by 0 bases, the J end by 6 bases, with 15 bases between. CDR3 nucleotides: TGTGCCAGCAGCCAAGAATTGGTAGGGTCGATCAATGAGCAGTTCTTC. The encoded protein is CASSQELVGSINEQFF.

In its sample, this clonotype was seen a few times. This rearrangement joins TRBV11-2 to TRBJ2-3; no reliable D call. Trimming pared 5 bases from V and 5 bases from J, leaving 14 bases between. CDR1 SGHAT and CDR2 FQNNGV come from the germline V gene. This CDR3 comprises 14 residues. This chain's CDR3 is CASSQARLQDTQYF. Here the CDR3 DNA reads TGTGCCAGCAGCCAAGCCCGGCTGCAAGATACGCAGTATTTT.

This clonotype was detected many times. The chain uses TRBV29-1 and TRBJ2-2; possible D gene TRBD1, 5 bases. The CDR3 spans 15 residues. V shed 3 bases and J shed 0 bases, with 11 bases lying between them. Looked up from germline, CDR1 is SQVTM and CDR2 is ANQGSEA. This CDR3 reads CSVDIQQANTGELFF. The CDR3, as DNA: TGCAGCGTTGATATCCAACAGGCGAACACCGGGGAGCTGTTTTTT.

This chain joins TRBV12-3 or TRBV12-4 and TRBJ2-1, with unresolved D. Between the trimmed V and J ends, which lost 6 bases and 6 bases, there was a span of 9 bases. CDR3 length: 12 residues. The CDR3 nucleotides are TGTGCCAGCAGAGGCGGCCTCAATGAGCAGTTCTTC. It yields the protein CASRGGLNEQFF.

The chain links TRBV11-2 to TRBJ2-1; 7 nucleotides align to TRBD2. In germline, CDR1 is SGHAT, CDR2 FQNNGV. This CDR3 comprises 15 residues. V was pared by 7 bases and J by 3 bases, with 9 bases of the junction left unmatched. Written as DNA, the CDR3 is TGTGCCAGCACTCCCGCGCAGCGGGACTACAATGAGCAGTTCTTC. This gives the protein CASTPAQRDYNEQFF. Together with reference TRBV11-2 and TRBJ2-1, the CDR3 gives the full variable domain: EAGVAQSPRYKIIEKRQSVAFWCNPISGHATLYWYQQILGQGPKLLIQFQNNGVVDDSQLPKDRFSAERLKGVDSTLKIQPAKLEDSAVYLCASTPAQRDYNEQFFGPGTRLTVL.

This clonotype was picked up one time. J is TRBJ2-3 and V is TRBV6-2 or TRBV6-3, with D unresolved. The germline gives CDR1 MNHEY, CDR2 SVGEGT. V lost 7 bases and J lost 0, with 11 bases in between. The CDR3 contains 14 residues. The CDR3 region has the DNA TGTGCCAGCACCCTGAGTTCCAGCACAGATACGCAGTATTTT. It specifies CASTLSSSTDTQYF.

Only a few counts were recorded for this clonotype. The rearrangement links TRBV7-9 to TRBJ2-7; possible D gene TRBD2, 5 bases. The CDR3 is 13 amino acids. CDR1 SEHNR and CDR2 FQNEAQ come from the germline V gene (reference sequence). V shed 2 bases and J shed 3 bases, with 8 bases lying between them. The DNA for the CDR3 is TGTGCCAGCAGCTTAACCCGGGACTACGAGCAGTACTTC. Translation: CASSLTRDYEQYF.

This clonotype was seen more than once but under ten times. The chain is built from TRBV9 and TRBJ2-5, with a tentative D call TRBD1 (5 bases). The germline V and J ends were trimmed by 2 bases and 5 bases, with 10 bases remaining between them. CDR1 is SGDLS, CDR2 YYNGEE, per germline. This CDR3 is 13 amino acids long. CDR3 amino acids: CASSVQGWETQYF. The CDR3 DNA reads TGTGCCAGCAGCGTTCAGGGATGGGAGACCCAGTACTTC.

This clonotype has a handful of counts. The chain recombines TRBV19 with TRBJ2-7; 7 bases align to TRBD2. Germline-derived CDR1 and CDR2 are LNHDA and SQIVND (reference sequence). V trimming: 4 bases; J trimming: 3 bases; junction bases outside the gene matches: 9. The CDR3 is 15 amino acids. The CDR3 loop reads CASSNNKAGYYEQYF. The CDR3, as DNA: TGTGCCAGTAGTAACAACAAAGCGGGATACTACGAGCAGTACTTC.

This clonotype has just a few counts. This rearrangement joins TRBV13 to TRBJ2-5; D is tentatively TRBD1 or TRBD2 (5 bases each). The CDR3 is 15 amino acids. Looked up from germline, CDR1 is PRHDT and CDR2 is FYEKMQ (reference sequence). V gave up 4 bases and J gave up 0 bases, with 12 bases separating them. Here the CDR3 DNA reads TGTGCCAGCAGCTCCCCCGGGACCTACCAAGAGACCCAGTACTTC. Translating gives CASSSPGTYQETQYF.

The V gene is TRBV7-2, the J gene TRBJ2-7, with D possibly TRBD2 on 7 matching bases. This CDR3 comprises 16 residues. V shed 3 bases and J shed 9 bases, with 24 bases lying between them. Germline V gene sequence: CDR1 SGHTA, CDR2 FQGNSA. CDR3 in DNA: TGTGCCAGCAGCTTCCTCGGGGGGCCCCCCCGGGGAGTGCAGTACTTC. Amino acid sequence: CASSFLGGPPRGVQYF.

This chain connects TRBV5-6 to TRBJ2-1; D might be TRBD1 (6 bases). The CDR3 sequence is 16 residues long. Germline CDR1 reads SGHDT; CDR2 reads YYEEEE. Trimming stripped 0 bases from V and 3 bases from J, with 13 bases between. The CDR3 reads CASSLGRGQSYNEQFF. CDR3 sequence (DNA): TGTGCCAGCAGCTTGGGGCGCGGACAGAGCTACAATGAGCAGTTCTTC. The variable domain in full, completed from reference TRBV5-6 and TRBJ2-1, reads DAGVTQSPTHLIKTRGQQVTLRCSPKSGHDTVSWYQQALGQGPQFIFQYYEEEERQRGNFPDRFSGHQFPNYSSELNVNALLLGDSALYLCASSLGRGQSYNEQFFGPGTRLTVL.

In this sample, this clonotype turned up a few times. An end of the junction does not agree with germline; a read error may underlie this. The chain links TRBV7-2 to TRBJ2-3; D unresolved. The CDR3 contains 11 residues. The germline V gene encodes CDR1 SGHTA and CDR2 FQGNSA. CDR3 loop: CASSLAKVWDF. CDR3 DNA sequence: TGTGCCAGCAGCTTAGCGAAGGTCTGGGATTTT.

This clonotype was recorded a few times. V is TRBV7-9 and J is TRBJ1-1; 11 bases match TRBD1. Germline CDR1 and CDR2: SEHNR and FQNEAQ (reference sequence). The length of the CDR3 is 15 residues. V gave up 5 bases and J gave up 3 bases; unmatched junction bases: 5. CDR3 residues: CASSGRDRGDTEAFF. The DNA of the CDR3 is TGTGCCAGCAGCGGACGGGACAGGGGGGACACTGAAGCTTTCTTT.

This clonotype occurred a few times. CDR3 protein: CASSSLSATNEKLFF. In DNA, the CDR3 is TGTGCCAGCAGTAGCCTCAGTGCAACTAATGAAAAACTGTTTTTT. The chain has TRBV12-3 or TRBV12-4 and TRBJ1-4; no reliable D call. The germline V and J ends were trimmed by 5 bases and 0 bases, with 10 bases remaining between them. This CDR3 comprises 15 residues.

This clonotype was counted at least ten times. The CDR3 reads CSAWPGLRESETQYF. The CDR3 DNA reads as TGCAGTGCTTGGCCGGGACTCCGCGAGTCAGAGACCCAGTACTTC. V is TRBV20-1 and J is TRBJ2-5; a possible D gene is TRBD2 (6 bases). The germline V gene encodes CDR1 DFQATT and CDR2 SNEGSKA (reference sequence). V lost 5 bases to trimming and J lost 4 bases, with 20 bases between them. CDR3 length: 15 amino acids.

This clonotype occurred a few times. This chain uses TRBV11-3 with TRBJ1-1, with 7 bases lining up with TRBD1. The trim removed 4 bases at V and 0 bases at J, leaving 8 bases unmatched. CDR3 size: 16 residues. Germline V gives CDR1 SGHNT, CDR2 YENEEA. CDR3 DNA: TGTGCCAGCAGCTACCGAGGACAGGCTATGAACACTGAAGCTTTCTTT. This encodes CASSYRGQAMNTEAFF.

This clonotype was recorded a few times. The chain couples TRBV12-3 or TRBV12-4 to TRBJ2-7; 12 bases line up with TRBD1. CDR3 length equals 14 residues. V dropped 5 bases and J dropped 6; count of bases not matched to a gene: 5. The CDR3 bases are TGTGCCAGCAGTCCCACGGGACAGGGGGCCGAGCAGTACTTC. Translation gives CASSPTGQGAEQYF.

The chain recombines TRBV2 with TRBJ2-4, with 8 bases identical to TRBD1. After removal of 7 bases from V and 5 bases from J, the junction contained 7 bases not matched to a gene. The CDR3 has 14 amino acids. Germline lookup yields CDR1 SNHLY and CDR2 FYNNEI. CDR3 bases: TGTGCCAGCATAAGGCACAGGGGGGAAAACATTCAGTACTTC. It is translated as CASIRHRGENIQYF.